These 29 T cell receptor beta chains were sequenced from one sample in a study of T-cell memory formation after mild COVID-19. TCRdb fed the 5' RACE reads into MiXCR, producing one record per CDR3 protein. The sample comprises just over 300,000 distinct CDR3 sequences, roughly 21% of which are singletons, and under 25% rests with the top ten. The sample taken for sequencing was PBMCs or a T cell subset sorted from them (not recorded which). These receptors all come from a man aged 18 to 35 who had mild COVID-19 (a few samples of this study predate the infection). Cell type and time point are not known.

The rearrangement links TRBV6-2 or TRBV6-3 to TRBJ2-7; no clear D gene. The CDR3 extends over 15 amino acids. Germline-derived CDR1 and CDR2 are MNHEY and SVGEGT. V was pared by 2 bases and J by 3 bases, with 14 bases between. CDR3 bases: TGTGCCAGCAGTTACGTTAACAGCCGTCGCTACGAGCAGTACGTC. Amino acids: CASSYVNSRRYEQYV.

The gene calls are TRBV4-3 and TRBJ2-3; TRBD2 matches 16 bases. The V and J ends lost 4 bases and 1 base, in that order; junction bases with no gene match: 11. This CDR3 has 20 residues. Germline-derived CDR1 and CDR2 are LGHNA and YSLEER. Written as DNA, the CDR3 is TGCGCCAGCAGCCCCACCCCGGGACTAGCGGGGGGGCCGGGCACAGATACGCAGTATTTT. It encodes CASSPTPGLAGGPGTDTQYF.

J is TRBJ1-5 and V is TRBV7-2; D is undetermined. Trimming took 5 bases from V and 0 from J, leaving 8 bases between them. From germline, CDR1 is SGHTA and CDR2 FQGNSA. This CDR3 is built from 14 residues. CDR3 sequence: CASSPQHSNQPQHF. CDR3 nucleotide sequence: TGTGCCAGCAGCCCTCAACATAGCAATCAGCCCCAGCATTTT.

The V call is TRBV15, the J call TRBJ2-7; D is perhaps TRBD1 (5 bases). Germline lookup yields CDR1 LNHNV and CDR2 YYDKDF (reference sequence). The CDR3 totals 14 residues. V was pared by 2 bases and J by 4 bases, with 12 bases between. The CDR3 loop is CATSRPGFPYEQYF. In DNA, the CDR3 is TGTGCCACCAGCAGACCAGGGTTTCCTTACGAGCAGTACTTC.

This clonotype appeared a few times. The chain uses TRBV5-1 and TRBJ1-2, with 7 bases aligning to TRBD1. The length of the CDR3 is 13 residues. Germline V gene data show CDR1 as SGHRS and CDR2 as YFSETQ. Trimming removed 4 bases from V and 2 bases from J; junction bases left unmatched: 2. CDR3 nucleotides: TGCGCCAGCAGCGAGGGGGCGAACTATGGCTACACCTTC. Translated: CASSEGANYGYTF.

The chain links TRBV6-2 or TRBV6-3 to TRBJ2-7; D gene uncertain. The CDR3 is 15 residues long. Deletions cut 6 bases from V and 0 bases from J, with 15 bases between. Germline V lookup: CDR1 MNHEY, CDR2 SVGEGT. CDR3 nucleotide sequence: TGTGCCAGCAGCCTAGACCTTGCTGGCTCCTACGAGCAGTACTTC. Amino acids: CASSLDLAGSYEQYF.

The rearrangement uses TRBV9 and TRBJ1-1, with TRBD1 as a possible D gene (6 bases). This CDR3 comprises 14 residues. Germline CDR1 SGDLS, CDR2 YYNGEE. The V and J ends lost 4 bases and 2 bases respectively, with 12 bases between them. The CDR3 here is CASSPRGYNTEAFF. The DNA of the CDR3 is TGTGCCAGCAGCCCGAGGGGGTATAACACTGAAGCTTTCTTT. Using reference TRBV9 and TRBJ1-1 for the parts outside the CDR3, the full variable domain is DSGVTQTPKHLITATGQRVTLRCSPRSGDLSVYWYQQSLDQGLQFLIQYYNGEERAKGNILERFSAQQFPDLHSELNLSSLELGDSALYFCASSPRGYNTEAFFGQGTRLTVV.

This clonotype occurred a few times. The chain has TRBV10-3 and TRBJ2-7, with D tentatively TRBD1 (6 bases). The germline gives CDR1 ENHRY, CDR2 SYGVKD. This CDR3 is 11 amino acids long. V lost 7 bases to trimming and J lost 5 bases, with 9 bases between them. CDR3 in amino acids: CAIMGAHEQYV. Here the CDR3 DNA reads TGTGCCATCATGGGGGCCCACGAGCAGTACGTC.

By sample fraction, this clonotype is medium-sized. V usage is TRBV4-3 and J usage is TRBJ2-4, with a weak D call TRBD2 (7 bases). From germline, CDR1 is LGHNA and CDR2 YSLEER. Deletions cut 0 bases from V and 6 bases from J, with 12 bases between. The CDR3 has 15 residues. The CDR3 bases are TGCGCCAGCAGCCAAGATTTCGGGGGGCCAAACATTCAGTACTTC. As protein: CASSQDFGGPNIQYF.

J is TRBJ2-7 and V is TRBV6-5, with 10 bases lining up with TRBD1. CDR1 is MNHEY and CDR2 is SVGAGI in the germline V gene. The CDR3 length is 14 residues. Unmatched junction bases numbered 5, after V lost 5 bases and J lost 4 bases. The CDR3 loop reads CASSTDRGPYEQYF. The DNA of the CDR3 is TGTGCCAGCAGTACCGACAGGGGGCCATACGAGCAGTACTTC.

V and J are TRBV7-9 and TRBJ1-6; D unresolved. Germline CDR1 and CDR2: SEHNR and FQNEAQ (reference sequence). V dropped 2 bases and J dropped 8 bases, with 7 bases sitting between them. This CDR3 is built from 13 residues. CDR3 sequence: CASSLSEDSPLHF. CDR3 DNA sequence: TGTGCCAGCAGCTTATCTGAGGATTCACCCCTCCACTTT.

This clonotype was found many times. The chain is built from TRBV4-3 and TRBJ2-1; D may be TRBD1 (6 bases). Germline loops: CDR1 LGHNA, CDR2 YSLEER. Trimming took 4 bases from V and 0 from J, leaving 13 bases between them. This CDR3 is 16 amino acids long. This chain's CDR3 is CASSLSTGSSYNEQFF. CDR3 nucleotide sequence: TGCGCCAGCAGCCTGTCCACAGGGAGCTCCTACAATGAGCAGTTCTTC.

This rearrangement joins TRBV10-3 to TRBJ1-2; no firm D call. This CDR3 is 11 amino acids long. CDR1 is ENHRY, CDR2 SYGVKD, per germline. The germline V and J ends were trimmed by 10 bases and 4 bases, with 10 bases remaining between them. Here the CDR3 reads CATRSGYGYTF. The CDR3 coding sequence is TGTGCCACCAGGTCCGGCTATGGCTACACCTTC.

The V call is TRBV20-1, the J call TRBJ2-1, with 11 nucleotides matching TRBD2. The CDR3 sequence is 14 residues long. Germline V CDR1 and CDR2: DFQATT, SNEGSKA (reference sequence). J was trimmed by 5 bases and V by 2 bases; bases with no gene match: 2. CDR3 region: CSARLAGGNNEQFF. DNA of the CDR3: TGCAGTGCTAGACTAGCGGGGGGTAACAATGAGCAGTTCTTC.

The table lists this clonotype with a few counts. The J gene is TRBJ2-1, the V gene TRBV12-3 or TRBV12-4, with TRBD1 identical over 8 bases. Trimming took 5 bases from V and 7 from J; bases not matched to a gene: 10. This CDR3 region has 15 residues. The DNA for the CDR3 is TGTGCCAGCAGTCATCAGGGGGCAGGGGTGAATGAGCAGTTCTTC. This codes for CASSHQGAGVNEQFF.

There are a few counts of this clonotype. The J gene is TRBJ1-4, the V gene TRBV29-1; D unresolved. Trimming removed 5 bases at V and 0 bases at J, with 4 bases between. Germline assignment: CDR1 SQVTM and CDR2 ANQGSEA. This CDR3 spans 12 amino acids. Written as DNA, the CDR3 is TGCAGCGTTTTAGCAACTAATGAAAAACTGTTTTTT. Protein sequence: CSVLATNEKLFF.

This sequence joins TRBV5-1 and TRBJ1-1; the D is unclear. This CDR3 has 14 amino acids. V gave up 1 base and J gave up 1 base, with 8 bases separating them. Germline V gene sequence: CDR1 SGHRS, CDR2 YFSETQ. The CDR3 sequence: CASSLYSSNTEAFF. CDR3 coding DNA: TGCGCCAGCAGCTTGTACAGCTCGAACACTGAAGCTTTCTTT.

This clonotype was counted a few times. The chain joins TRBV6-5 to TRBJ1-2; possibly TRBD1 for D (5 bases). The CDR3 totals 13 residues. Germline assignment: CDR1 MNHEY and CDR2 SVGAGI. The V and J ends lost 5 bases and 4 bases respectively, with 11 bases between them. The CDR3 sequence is CASSATATYGYTF. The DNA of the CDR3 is TGTGCCAGCAGTGCGACAGCTACCTATGGCTACACCTTC.

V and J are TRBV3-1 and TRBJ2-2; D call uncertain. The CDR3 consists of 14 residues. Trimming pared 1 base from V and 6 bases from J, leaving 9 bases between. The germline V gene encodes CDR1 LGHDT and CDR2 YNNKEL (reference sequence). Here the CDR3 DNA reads TGTGCCAGCAGCCAAGCTAGAGCAGCCGGGGAGCTGTTTTTT. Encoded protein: CASSQARAAGELFF.

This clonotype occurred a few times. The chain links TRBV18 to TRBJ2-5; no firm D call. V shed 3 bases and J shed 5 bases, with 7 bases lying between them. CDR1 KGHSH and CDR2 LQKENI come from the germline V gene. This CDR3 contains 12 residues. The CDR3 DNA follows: TGTGCCAGCTCACCGCGAATCGAGACCCAGTACTTC. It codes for CASSPRIETQYF.

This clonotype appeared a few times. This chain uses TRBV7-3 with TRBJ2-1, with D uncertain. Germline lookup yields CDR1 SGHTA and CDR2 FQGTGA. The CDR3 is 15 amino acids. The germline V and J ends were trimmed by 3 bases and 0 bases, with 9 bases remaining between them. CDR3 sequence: CASSFSKSSYNEQFF. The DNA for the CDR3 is TGTGCCAGCAGCTTTTCGAAGAGCTCCTACAATGAGCAGTTCTTC.

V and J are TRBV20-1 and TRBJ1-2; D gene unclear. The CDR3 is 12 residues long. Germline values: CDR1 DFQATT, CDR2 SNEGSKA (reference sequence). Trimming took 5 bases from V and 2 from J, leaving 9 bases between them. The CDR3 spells CSAPGPNYGYTF. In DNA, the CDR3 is TGCAGTGCTCCCGGACCGAACTATGGCTACACCTTC.

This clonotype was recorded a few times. The CDR3 DNA reads TGTGCCAGCAGCCCTCGGACAGGGGGTCGTGAAAAACTGTTTTTT. Translating it yields CASSPRTGGREKLFF. The genes are TRBV7-9 and TRBJ1-4; 10 nucleotides line up with TRBD1. This CDR3 spans 15 amino acids. The junction had 7 bases not matched to a gene; V was cut back by 5 bases and J by 7 bases. Germline CDR1 is SEHNR and CDR2 is FQNEAQ (reference sequence).

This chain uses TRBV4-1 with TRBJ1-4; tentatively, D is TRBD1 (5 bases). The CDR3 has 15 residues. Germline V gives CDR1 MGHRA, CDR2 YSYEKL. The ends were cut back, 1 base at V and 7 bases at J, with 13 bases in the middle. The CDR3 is CASSQVQGSFEKLFF. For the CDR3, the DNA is TGCGCCAGCAGCCAAGTCCAGGGAAGTTTTGAAAAACTGTTTTTT.

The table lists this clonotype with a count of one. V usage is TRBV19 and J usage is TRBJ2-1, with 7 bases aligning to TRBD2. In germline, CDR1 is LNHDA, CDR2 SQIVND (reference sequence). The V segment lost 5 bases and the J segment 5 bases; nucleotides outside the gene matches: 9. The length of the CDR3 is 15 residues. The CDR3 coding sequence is TGTGCCAGTAGTCTAATCCCGGGACTACACAATGAGCAGTTCTTC. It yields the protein CASSLIPGLHNEQFF. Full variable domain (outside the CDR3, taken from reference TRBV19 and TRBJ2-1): DGGITQSPKYLFRKEGQNVTLSCEQNLNHDAMYWYRQDPGQGLRLIYYSQIVNDFQKGDIAEGYSVSREKKESFPLTVTSAQKNPTAFYLCASSLIPGLHNEQFFGPGTRLTVL.

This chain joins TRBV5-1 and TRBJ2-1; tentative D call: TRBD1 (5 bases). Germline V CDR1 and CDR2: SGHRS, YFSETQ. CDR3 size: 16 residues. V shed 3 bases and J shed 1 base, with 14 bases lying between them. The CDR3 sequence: CASSSHLTESYNEQFF. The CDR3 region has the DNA TGCGCCAGCAGCTCCCATCTGACAGAATCCTACAATGAGCAGTTCTTC.

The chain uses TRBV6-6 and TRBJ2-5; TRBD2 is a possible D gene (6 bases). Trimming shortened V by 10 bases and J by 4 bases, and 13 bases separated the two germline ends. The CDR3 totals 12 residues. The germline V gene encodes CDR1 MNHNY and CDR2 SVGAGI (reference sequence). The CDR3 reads CATQGGGETQYF. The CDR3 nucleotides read TGTGCCACCCAGGGAGGAGGAGAGACCCAGTACTTC.

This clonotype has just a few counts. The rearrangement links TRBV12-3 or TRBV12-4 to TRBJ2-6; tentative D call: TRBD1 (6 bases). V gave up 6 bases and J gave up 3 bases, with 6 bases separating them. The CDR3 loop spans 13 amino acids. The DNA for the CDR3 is TGTGCCAGCAGGACAGGTGGGGCCAACGTCCTGACTTTC. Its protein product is CASRTGGANVLTF.

The CDR3 spells CASSRQGISYNEQFF. Here the CDR3 DNA reads TGTGCCAGCAGCCGACAGGGGATTTCCTACAATGAGCAGTTCTTC. The chain couples TRBV7-2 to TRBJ2-1, with 8 bases lining up with TRBD1. Germline V CDR1 and CDR2: SGHTA, FQGNSA. The CDR3 contains 15 residues. Trimming removed 5 bases from V and 1 base from J; junction bases left unmatched: 4.